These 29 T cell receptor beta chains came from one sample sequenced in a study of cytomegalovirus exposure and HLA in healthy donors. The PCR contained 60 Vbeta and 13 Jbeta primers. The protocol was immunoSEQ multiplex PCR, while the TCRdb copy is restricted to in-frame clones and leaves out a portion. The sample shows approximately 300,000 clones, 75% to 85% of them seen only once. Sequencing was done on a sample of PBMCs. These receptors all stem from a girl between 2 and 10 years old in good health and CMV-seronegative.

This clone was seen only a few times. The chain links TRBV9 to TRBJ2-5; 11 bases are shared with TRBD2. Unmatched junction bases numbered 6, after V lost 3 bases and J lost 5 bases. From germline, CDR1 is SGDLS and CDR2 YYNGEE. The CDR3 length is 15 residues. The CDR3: CASSDSGGARETQYF. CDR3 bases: TGTGCCAGCAGCGATAGCGGGGGGGCCCGGGAGACCCAGTACTTC.

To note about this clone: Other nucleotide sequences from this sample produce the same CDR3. This CDR3 reads CATSRDQKETQYF. The DNA of the CDR3 is TGTGCCACCAGCAGAGACCAGAAAGAGACCCAGTACTTC. The chain has TRBV15 and TRBJ2-5; D unclear. Germline CDR1 reads LNHNV; CDR2 reads YYDKDF (reference sequence). The ends were cut back, 0 bases at V and 3 bases at J, with 5 bases in the middle. There are 13 residues in the CDR3.

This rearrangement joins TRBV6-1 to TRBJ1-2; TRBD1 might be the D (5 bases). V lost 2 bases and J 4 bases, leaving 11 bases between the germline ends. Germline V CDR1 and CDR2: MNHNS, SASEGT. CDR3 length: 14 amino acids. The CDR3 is CASSERLTAYGYTF. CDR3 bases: TGTGCCAGCAGTGAACGATTGACAGCCTATGGCTACACCTTC.

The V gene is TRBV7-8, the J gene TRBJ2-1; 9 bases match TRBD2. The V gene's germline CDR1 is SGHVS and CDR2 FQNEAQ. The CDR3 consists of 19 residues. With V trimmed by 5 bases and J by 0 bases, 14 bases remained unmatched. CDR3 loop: CASSPWFSSGKSSYNEQFF. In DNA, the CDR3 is TGTGCCAGCAGCCCCTGGTTTTCTAGCGGGAAAAGCTCCTACAATGAGCAGTTCTTC.

The CDR3 bases are TGTGCCAGTAGTATCTTGACTAGCGGGACCTACAATGAGCAGTTCTTC. Protein product: CASSILTSGTYNEQFF. The gene calls are TRBV19 and TRBJ2-1; TRBD2 matches 11 bases. CDR1 is LNHDA, CDR2 SQIVND, per germline (reference sequence). This CDR3 has 16 amino acids. The V and J ends lost 3 bases and 2 bases, in that order; junction bases with no gene match: 3.

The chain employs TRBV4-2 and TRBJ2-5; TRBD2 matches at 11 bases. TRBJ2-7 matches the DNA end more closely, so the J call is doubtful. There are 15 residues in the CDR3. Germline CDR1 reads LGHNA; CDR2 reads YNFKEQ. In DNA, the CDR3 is TGTGCCAGCAGCCAGGTAGCGGGAGGGGACCACGAGCAGTACTTC. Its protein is CASSQVAGGDHEQYF.

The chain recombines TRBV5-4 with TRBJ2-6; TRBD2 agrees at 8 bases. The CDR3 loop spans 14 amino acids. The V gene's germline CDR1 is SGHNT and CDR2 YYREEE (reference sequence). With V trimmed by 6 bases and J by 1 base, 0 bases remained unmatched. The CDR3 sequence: CASTGGSGANVLTF. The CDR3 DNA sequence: TGTGCCAGCACGGGGGGGTCTGGGGCCAACGTCCTGACTTTC.

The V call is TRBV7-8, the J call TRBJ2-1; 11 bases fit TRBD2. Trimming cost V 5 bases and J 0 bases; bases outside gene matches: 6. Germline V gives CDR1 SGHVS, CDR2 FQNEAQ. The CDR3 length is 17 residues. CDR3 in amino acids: CASSTTSGTSSYNEQFF. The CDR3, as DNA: TGTGCCAGCAGCACGACTAGCGGGACCAGCTCCTACAATGAGCAGTTCTTC.

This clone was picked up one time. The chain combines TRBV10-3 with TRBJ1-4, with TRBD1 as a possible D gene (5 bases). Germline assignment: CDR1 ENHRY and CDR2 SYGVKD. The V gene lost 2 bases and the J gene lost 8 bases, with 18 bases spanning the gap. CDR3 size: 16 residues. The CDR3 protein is CAISEGLQAIGEKLFF. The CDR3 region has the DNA TGTGCCATCAGTGAGGGACTACAGGCCATAGGGGAAAAACTGTTTTTT.

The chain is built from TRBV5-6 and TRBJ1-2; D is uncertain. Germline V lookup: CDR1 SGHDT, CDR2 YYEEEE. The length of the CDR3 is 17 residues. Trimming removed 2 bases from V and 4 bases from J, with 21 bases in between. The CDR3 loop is CASSFGLLLTLGYGYTF. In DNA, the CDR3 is TGTGCCAGCAGCTTCGGCTTACTACTAACGCTCGGCTATGGCTACACCTTC.

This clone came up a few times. The CDR3 DNA is TGTGCCAGCAGCGTAGGGCTAGCGGGGGCCACAGATACGCAGTATTTT. This translates into CASSVGLAGATDTQYF. The chain employs TRBV9 and TRBJ2-3; 10 positions match TRBD2. V was pared by 0 bases and J by 2 bases, with 3 bases of the junction left unmatched. Germline assignment: CDR1 SGDLS and CDR2 YYNGEE. The CDR3 has 16 residues.

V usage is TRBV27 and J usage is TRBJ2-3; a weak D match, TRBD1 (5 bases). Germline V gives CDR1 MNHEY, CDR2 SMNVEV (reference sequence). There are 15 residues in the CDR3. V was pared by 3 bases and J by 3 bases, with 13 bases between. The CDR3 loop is CASSLGRAVTDTQYF. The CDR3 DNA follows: TGTGCCAGCAGTTTGGGCAGGGCCGTAACAGATACGCAGTATTTT.

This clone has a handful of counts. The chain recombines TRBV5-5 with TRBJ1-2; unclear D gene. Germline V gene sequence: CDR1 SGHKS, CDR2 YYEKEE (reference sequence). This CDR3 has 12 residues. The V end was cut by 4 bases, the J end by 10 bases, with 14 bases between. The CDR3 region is CASSGRLWAYTF. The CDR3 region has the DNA TGTGCCAGCAGCGGAAGACTATGGGCCTACACCTTC.

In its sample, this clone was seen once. As DNA, the CDR3 is TGCAGCGTTGATGATTTTGCGGGGATCGACACTGAAGCTTTCTTT. It specifies CSVDDFAGIDTEAFF. The chain is built from TRBV29-1 and TRBJ1-1; unclear D gene. The CDR3 covers 15 residues. V was pared by 3 bases and J by 3 bases, with 17 bases between. Germline CDR1 SQVTM, CDR2 ANQGSEA.

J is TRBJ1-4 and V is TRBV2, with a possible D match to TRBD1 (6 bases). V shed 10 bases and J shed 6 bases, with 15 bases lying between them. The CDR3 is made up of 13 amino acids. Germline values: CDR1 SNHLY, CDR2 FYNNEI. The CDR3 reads CATVRGGDEKLFF. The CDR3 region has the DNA TGTGCCACCGTGAGGGGGGGGGATGAAAAACTGTTTTTT. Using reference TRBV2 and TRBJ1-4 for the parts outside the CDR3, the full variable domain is EPEVTQTPSHQVTQMGQEVILRCVPISNHLYFYWYRQILGQKVEFLVSFYNNEISEKSEIFDDQFSVERPDGSNFTLKIRSTKLEDSAMYFCATVRGGDEKLFFGSGTQLSVL.

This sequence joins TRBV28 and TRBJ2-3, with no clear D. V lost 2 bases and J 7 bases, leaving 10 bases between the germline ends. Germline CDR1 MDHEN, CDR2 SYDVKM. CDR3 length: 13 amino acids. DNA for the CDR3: TGTGCCAGCAGTTTAGTCAGTAAACATACGCAGTATTTT. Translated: CASSLVSKHTQYF. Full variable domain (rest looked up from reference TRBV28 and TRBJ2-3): DVKVTQSSRYLVKRTGEKVFLECVQDMDHENMFWYRQDPGLGLRLIYFSYDVKMKEKGDIPEGYSVSREKKERFSLILESASTNQTSMYLCASSLVSKHTQYFGPGTRLTVL.

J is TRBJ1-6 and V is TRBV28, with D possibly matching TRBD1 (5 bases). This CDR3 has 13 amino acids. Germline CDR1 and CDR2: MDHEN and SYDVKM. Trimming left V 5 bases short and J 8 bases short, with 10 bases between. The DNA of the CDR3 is TGTGCCAGCAGTCCCCGACAGTATTCACCCCTCCACTTT. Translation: CASSPRQYSPLHF.

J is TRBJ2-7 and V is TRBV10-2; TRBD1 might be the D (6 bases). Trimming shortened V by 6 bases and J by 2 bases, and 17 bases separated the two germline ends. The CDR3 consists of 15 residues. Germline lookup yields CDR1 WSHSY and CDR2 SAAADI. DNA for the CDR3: TGCGCCAGCAGCCACGATGTTGGGGGCCCCTACGAGCAGTACTTC. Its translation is CASSHDVGGPYEQYF.

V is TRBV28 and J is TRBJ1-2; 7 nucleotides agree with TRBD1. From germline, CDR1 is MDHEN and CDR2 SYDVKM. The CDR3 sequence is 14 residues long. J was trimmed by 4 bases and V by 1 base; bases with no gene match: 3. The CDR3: CASSLSDRAYGYTF. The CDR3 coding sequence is TGTGCCAGCAGTTTATCTGACAGGGCCTATGGCTACACCTTC.

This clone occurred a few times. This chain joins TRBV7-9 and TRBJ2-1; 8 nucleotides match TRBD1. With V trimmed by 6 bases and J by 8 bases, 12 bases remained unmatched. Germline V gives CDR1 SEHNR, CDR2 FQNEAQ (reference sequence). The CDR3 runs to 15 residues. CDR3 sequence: CASSLGQGVGDEQFF. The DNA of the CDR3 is TGTGCCAGCAGTCTCGGACAGGGAGTAGGGGATGAGCAGTTCTTC.

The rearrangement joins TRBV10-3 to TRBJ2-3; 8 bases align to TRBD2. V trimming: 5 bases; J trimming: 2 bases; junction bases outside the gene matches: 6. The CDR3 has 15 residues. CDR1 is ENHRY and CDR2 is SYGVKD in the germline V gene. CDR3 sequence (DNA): TGTGCCATCAGTATAGGGCGGGGGGCCACAGATACGCAGTATTTT. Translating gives CAISIGRGATDTQYF.

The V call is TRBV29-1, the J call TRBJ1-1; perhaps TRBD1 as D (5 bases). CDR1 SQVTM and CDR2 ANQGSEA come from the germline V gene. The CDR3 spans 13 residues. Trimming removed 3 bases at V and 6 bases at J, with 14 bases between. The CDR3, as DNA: TGCAGCGTTGAGCTCATACAGGCCTCTGAAGCTTTCTTT. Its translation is CSVELIQASEAFF.

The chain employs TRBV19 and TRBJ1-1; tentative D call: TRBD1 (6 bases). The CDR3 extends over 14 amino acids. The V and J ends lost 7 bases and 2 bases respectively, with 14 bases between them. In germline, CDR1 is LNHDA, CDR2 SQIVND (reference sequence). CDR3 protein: CASTPSDSNTEAFF. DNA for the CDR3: TGTGCCAGTACACCCTCGGACAGTAACACTGAAGCTTTCTTT.

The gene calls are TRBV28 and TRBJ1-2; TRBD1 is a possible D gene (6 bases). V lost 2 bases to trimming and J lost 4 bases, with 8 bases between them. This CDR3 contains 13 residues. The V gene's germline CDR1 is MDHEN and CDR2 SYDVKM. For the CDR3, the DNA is TGTGCCAGCAGTTTAGAACAGGGCTATGGCTACACCTTC. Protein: CASSLEQGYGYTF.

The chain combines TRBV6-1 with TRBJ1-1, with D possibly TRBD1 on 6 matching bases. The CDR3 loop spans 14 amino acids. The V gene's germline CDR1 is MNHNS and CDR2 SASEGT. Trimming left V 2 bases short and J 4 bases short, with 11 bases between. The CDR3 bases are TGTGCCAGCAGTGAAAGGGGGGGAGGCACTGAAGCTTTCTTT. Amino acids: CASSERGGGTEAFF.

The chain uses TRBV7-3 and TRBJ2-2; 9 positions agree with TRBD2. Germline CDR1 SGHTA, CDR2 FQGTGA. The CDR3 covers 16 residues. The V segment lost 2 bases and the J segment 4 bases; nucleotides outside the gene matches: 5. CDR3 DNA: TGTGCCAGCAGCTTACGGCTAGCGGGATTCACCGGGGAGCTGTTTTTT. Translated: CASSLRLAGFTGELFF. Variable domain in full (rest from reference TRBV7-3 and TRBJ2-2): GAGVSQTPSNKVTEKGKYVELRCDPISGHTALYWYRQSLGQGPEFLIYFQGTGAADDSGLPNDRFFAVRPEGSVSTLKIQRTERGDSAVYLCASSLRLAGFTGELFFGEGSRLTVL.

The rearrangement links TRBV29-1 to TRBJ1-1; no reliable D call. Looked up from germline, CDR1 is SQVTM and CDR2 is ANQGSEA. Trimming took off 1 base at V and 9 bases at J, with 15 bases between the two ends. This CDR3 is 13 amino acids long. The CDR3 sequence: CSVEVSYGEKAFF. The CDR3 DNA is TGCAGCGTTGAAGTCTCCTACGGGGAGAAAGCTTTCTTT.

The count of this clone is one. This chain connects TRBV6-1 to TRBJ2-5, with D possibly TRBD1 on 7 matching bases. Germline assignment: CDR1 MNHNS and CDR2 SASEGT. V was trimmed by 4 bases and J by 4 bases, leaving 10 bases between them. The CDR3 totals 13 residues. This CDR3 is CASSGQGGETQYF. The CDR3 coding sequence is TGTGCCAGCAGTGGACAGGGAGGAGAGACCCAGTACTTC.

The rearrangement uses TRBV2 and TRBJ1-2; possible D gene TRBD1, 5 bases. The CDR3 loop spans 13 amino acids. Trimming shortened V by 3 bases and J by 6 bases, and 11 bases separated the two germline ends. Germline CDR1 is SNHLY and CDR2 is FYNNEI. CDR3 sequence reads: CASSDRSGNGYTF. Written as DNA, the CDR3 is TGTGCCAGCAGTGATAGGTCAGGGAATGGCTACACCTTC. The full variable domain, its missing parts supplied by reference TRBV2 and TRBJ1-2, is EPEVTQTPSHQVTQMGQEVILRCVPISNHLYFYWYRQILGQKVEFLVSFYNNEISEKSEIFDDQFSVERPDGSNFTLKIRSTKLEDSAMYFCASSDRSGNGYTFGSGTRLTVV.